This T cell receptor (beta chain) was profiled in a study of blood T cell dynamics during melanoma immunotherapy. Time point indicated: week 3, after first cycle of checkpoint inhibitor. Germline lookup yields CDR1 SGHTA and CDR2 FQGTGA. V trimming: 6 bases; J trimming: 0 bases; junction bases outside the gene matches: 2. This CDR3 region has 14 residues. Repertoires were generated with immunoSEQ multiplex PCR, while TCRdb's copy carries only in-frame clones and drops some. This sample has about 1,900 clones, with around 92% found just once. The V call is TRBV7-3, the J call TRBJ2-5; the match to TRBD2 covers 9 bases. The sequence derives from a human donor with melanoma. The source material was effector memory CD8+ T cells from blood, sampled from a patient treated with checkpoint blockade. Here the CDR3 DNA reads TGTGCCAGCAGGTCTAGCGGGAACCAAGAGACCCAGTACTTC. Translated: CASRSSGNQETQYF.